This TCR beta chain comes out of a study of shared clonotypes between healthy human individuals. On this clone itself: The antigen is undetermined.

TCRdb's copy holds only in-frame clones and misses some; the assay was immunoSEQ multiplex PCR. The table records under 650,000 clones, roughly 95% of them present only once. The study, taken as a whole, reports: When naive CD4 clonotypes were compared across four donors, 4% to 6.5% were shared. Since donors were few, the genetic and exposure-history diversity represented was limited.

This clonotype was obtained from a woman between 25 and 40 years old in good health. The sample was naive CD4+ T cells sorted from blood. As for subset: CD45RA+ positively selected.

The CDR3 sequence: CASSQESLATNRWGTQYF. CDR3 sequence (DNA): TGCGCCAGCAGCCAAGAGAGTCTAGCGACTAACCGGTGGGGGACCCAGTACTTC. This chain joins TRBV4-1 and TRBJ2-5; D may be TRBD2 (6 bases). Germline V gene lookup returns CDR1 MGHRA and CDR2 YSYEKL. V lost 0 bases, J lost 7 bases, and 24 bases lay in between. The CDR3 is made up of 18 amino acids.